The clone carrying this T cell receptor beta chain has a single count. This specimen comes from a study of blood T cell repertoires in COVID-19. The CDR3 length is 17 residues. Germline trimming cut 5 bases from V and 1 base from J; bases unmatched to any gene: 11. Germline V lookup: CDR1 MNHEY, CDR2 SMNVEV (reference sequence). Sequencing was performed with immunoSEQ multiplex PCR; in TCRdb, only in-frame clones are kept and a portion is missing. The sample has about 220,000 clones, about 91% seen once; the top ten hold around 15%. The J gene is TRBJ1-5, the V gene TRBV27, with 7 bases lining up with TRBD1. The sequence derives from a woman in her fifties or sixties with acute COVID-19. The sequenced sample consisted of PBMCs or T cells enriched from blood (not recorded which). The chain's CDR3 is CASSVTYGGGSNQPQHF. CDR3 DNA sequence: TGTGCCAGCAGTGTTACCTACGGAGGGGGCAGCAATCAGCCCCAGCATTTT.